The 5 T cell receptor beta chains below were found in one sample sequenced in a study of control samples from healthy donors and cancer patients (dated by TCRdb to the early 2020s). Library preparation was by the immunoSEQ multiplex PCR assay. As stored in TCRdb, this immuneACCESS dataset retains in-frame rearrangements with V and J assigned. A fraction of the clones does not appear; measured against another copy, unresolved V genes explain less than half of the discrepancy, and the remainder lacks a known reason. This sample's listing comprises fewer than 250,000 clones. Approximately 2.2% of the sample is in the top ten clones. Sequenced material: blood. These receptors were obtained from a woman under 40 in good health.

The chain uses TRBV5-1 and TRBJ2-2; 8 positions agree with TRBD2. Germline assignment: CDR1 SGHRS and CDR2 YFSETQ. The CDR3 totals 13 residues. The V segment lost 6 bases and the J segment 11 bases; nucleotides outside the gene matches: 9. The CDR3 region has the DNA TGCGCCAGCATGGTCGGGGGGGCGGAAGAGCTGTTTTTT. It yields the protein CASMVGGAEELFF.

The chain couples TRBV15 to TRBJ1-5; 8 bases match TRBD1. V lost 4 bases to trimming and J lost 4 bases; unmatched junction nucleotides: 3. The length of the CDR3 is 14 residues. Germline V gene sequence: CDR1 LNHNV, CDR2 YYDKDF (reference sequence). CDR3 sequence: CATSKDRGNQPQHF. The CDR3 nucleotides are TGTGCCACCAGCAAAGACAGGGGTAATCAGCCCCAGCATTTT.

The chain combines TRBV28 with TRBJ1-6; 8 nucleotides match TRBD1. Germline V CDR1 and CDR2: MDHEN, SYDVKM. This CDR3 contains 15 residues. V trimming: 6 bases; J trimming: 9 bases; junction bases outside the gene matches: 10. The CDR3 loop reads CASRVDSGGFSPLHF. CDR3 nucleotides: TGTGCCAGCAGGGTCGACTCAGGGGGCTTTTCACCCCTCCACTTT.

V gene TRBV27 combines with J gene TRBJ1-5; D ambiguous. Germline assignment: CDR1 MNHEY and CDR2 SMNVEV (reference sequence). The V and J ends lost 1 base and 6 bases respectively, with 7 bases between them. CDR3 length: 13 residues. The CDR3 here is CASSLFGVQPQHF. The CDR3 DNA reads TGTGCCAGCAGTTTATTTGGGGTTCAGCCCCAGCATTTT.

This CDR3 is CASRSGPPHYYEQYF. Written as DNA, the CDR3 is TGCGCCAGCAGGTCGGGGCCCCCCCACTACTACGAGCAGTACTTC. The chain recombines TRBV5-1 with TRBJ2-7; possibly TRBD1 or TRBD2 for D (5 bases each). This CDR3 is 15 amino acids long. Trimming left V 5 bases short and J 3 bases short, with 18 bases between. Germline CDR1 reads SGHRS; CDR2 reads YFSETQ. Using reference TRBV5-1 and TRBJ2-7 for the parts outside the CDR3, the full variable domain is KAGVTQTPRYLIKTRGQQVTLSCSPISGHRSVSWYQQTPGQGLQFLFEYFSETQRNKGNFPGRFSGRQFSNSRSEMNVSTLELGDSALYLCASRSGPPHYYEQYFGPGTRLTVT.